This is a list of T cell receptor beta chains from one sample in a study of blood T cell repertoires in COVID-19. Libraries were prepared by immunoSEQ multiplex PCR; TCRdb keeps only in-frame clonotypes and omits some of them. Of approximately 220,000 clones in the sample, 83% were seen once. The sequencing sample was made of PBMCs or T cells enriched from blood (not recorded which). The receptors here all came from a woman between 45 and 65 years old who had been exposed to COVID-19. The CDR3 runs from the conserved cysteine through the conserved F or W. The D gene is left open where the match is weak. Some rows have no size entry. The others give once, few or many, or a class for an expanded clone.

v_call	d_call	j_call	clone_size	cdr3_nt	cdr3_aa
TRBV24-1	.	TRBJ1-1	.	TGTGCCACCAGGCCTCCTCTCGGGAACACTGAAGCTTTCTTT	CATRPPLGNTEAFF
TRBV18	.	TRBJ1-1	once	TGTGCCAGCTCACTCGTGAGGCAAGAGCAGTTAGCCACTGAAGCTTTCTTT	CASSLVRQEQLATEAFF
TRBV11-1	.	TRBJ1-4	.	TGTGCCAGCAGCCGGACAGCGCTTAATGAAAAACTGTTTTTT	CASSRTALNEKLFF
TRBV4-3	.	TRBJ1-2	.	TGCGCCAGCAGCCAAGACGTCCTTCTGAACTATGGCTACACCTTC	CASSQDVLLNYGYTF
TRBV7-4	TRBD1	TRBJ1-5	once	TGTGCCAGCAGCTTACAAAAGGGCGGGACAGTCGGTCAGCCCCAGCATTTT	CASSLQKGGTVGQPQHF
TRBV28	.	TRBJ1-2	.	TGTGCCAGCAGTTTCTATAGAGGGCAGGGGCATAACTATGGCTACACCTTC	CASSFYRGQGHNYGYTF
TRBV7-2	.	TRBJ2-5	.	TGTGCCAGCAGCTTACCGGGAGAGGGCGAGGCCCAGTACTTC	CASSLPGEGEAQYF
TRBV5-6	.	TRBJ2-1	.	TGTGCCAGCAGCTTGGCCGGGAGGGGGCCGGACAATGAGCAGTTCTTC	CASSLAGRGPDNEQFF
TRBV7-9	TRBD1	TRBJ2-3	.	TGTGCCAGCAGCTTCAGGACAGGGGCCACAGATACGCAGTATTTT	CASSFRTGATDTQYF
TRBV30	.	TRBJ2-7	.	TGTGCCCTGACCCAGGGCTACGAGCAGTACTTC	CALTQGYEQYF
TRBV28	.	TRBJ2-6	once	TGTGCCAGCAGCGGGACTTCTTTTTCGGAGGGGGCCAACGTCCTGACTTTC	CASSGTSFSEGANVLTF
TRBV6-2/TRBV6-3	.	TRBJ2-7	.	TGTGCCAGCAGTTACGGGGGGAAGTCCTACGAGCAGTACTTC	CASSYGGKSYEQYF
TRBV19	TRBD1	TRBJ2-7	.	TGTGCCAGTAGTCCGATTGACAGGGCCTACGAGCAGTACTTC	CASSPIDRAYEQYF
TRBV4-1	TRBD1	TRBJ1-3	.	TGCGCCAGCAGTCGACAGGGACTTGCTGGAAACACCATATATTTT	CASSRQGLAGNTIYF
TRBV3-1/TRBV3-2	.	TRBJ1-3	.	TGTGCCAGCAGCCATGGCACCCGACTGACTGGAAACACCATATATTTT	CASSHGTRLTGNTIYF
TRBV7-2	.	TRBJ2-7	.	TGTGCCAGCAGCTTAGTTACGGGGGGCTTGAGCTCCTACGAGCAGTACTTC	CASSLVTGGLSSYEQYF
TRBV7-6	.	TRBJ1-1	.	TGTGCCAGCAGCTCGGGAGGGTGGGCAGACACTGAAGCTTTCTTT	CASSSGGWADTEAFF
TRBV4-1	.	TRBJ1-2	.	TGCGCCAGCAGCCGCGTCCGATACCTCTATGGCTACACCTTC	CASSRVRYLYGYTF
TRBV20-1	.	TRBJ1-1	.	TGCAGTGCGAAAAGACAGCTTGAAGCTTTCTTT	CSAKRQLEAFF